This T cell receptor beta chain derives from a study of ipilimumab plus nivolumab after autologous stem cell transplantation. Whole-study context: Median doses per patient: about 5 ipilimumab, about 8 nivolumab.

Assay used: immunoSEQ multiplex PCR; TCRdb lists only in-frame clones, some missing. There are tens of thousands of clones in the sample; 75% to 85% occur only once, and under 2.5% lies in the top ten. V dropped 8 bases and J dropped 7; count of bases not matched to a gene: 9. Germline V lookup: CDR1 SNHLY, CDR2 FYNNEI. The length of the CDR3 is 14 residues. Ipilimumab, 1 mg/kg, started 14 to 28 days after autologous transplant. The source of this sequence is a male donor with diffuse large B-cell lymphoma. This sequence joins TRBV2 and TRBJ1-5, with TRBD1 identical over 9 bases. Here the sequenced sample was PBMCs, taken in a trial of ipilimumab plus nivolumab as post-transplant consolidation. The CDR3 sequence is CASGGQGVRQPQHF. The DNA of the CDR3 is TGTGCCAGCGGGGGACAGGGAGTACGACAGCCCCAGCATTTT.